These 5 T cell receptor beta chains originate from one sample sequenced in a study of technical replicates of blood from several donors. The repertoire was sequenced with immunoSEQ multiplex PCR; TCRdb's copy has only in-frame clones and lacks some. The profile shows about 60,000 clones, about 86% of them singletons. Sequenced sample: PBMCs. The receptors shown here come from a human donor in good health. Some clones in this sample may be carry-over from other donors' samples.

The table lists this clone with a count of one. The chain has TRBV6-1 and TRBJ2-2; D unresolved. The CDR3 is 13 residues long. V lost 8 bases and J 3 bases, leaving 10 bases between the germline ends. Germline lookup yields CDR1 MNHNS and CDR2 SASEGT. This chain's CDR3 is CASSRVHTGELFF. In DNA form, the CDR3 reads TGTGCCAGCTCCCGGGTACACACCGGGGAGCTGTTTTTT.

The chain has TRBV14 and TRBJ1-4; 7 positions agree with TRBD1. Trimming cost V 4 bases and J 11 bases; bases outside gene matches: 13. CDR3 length: 15 amino acids. Germline V gene sequence: CDR1 SGHDN, CDR2 FVKESK. CDR3 region: CASSPQGPGVGKLFF. The CDR3, as DNA: TGTGCCAGCAGCCCACAGGGGCCCGGCGTGGGGAAACTGTTTTTT. Full variable domain (outside the CDR3, taken from reference TRBV14 and TRBJ1-4): EAGVTQFPSHSVIEKGQTVTLRCDPISGHDNLYWYRRVMGKEIKFLLHFVKESKQDESGMPNNRFLAERTGGTYSTLKVQPAELEDSGVYFCASSPQGPGVGKLFFGSGTQLSVL.

The rearrangement links TRBV2 to TRBJ2-5; possibly TRBD2 for D (6 bases). Between the trimmed V and J ends, which lost 3 bases and 5 bases, there was a span of 7 bases. Germline loops: CDR1 SNHLY, CDR2 FYNNEI. The CDR3 runs 12 residues. The CDR3 DNA follows: TGTGCCAGCAGTGAGGGAGGCGAGACCCAGTACTTC. The encoded protein is CASSEGGETQYF.

This chain uses TRBV27 with TRBJ2-5; 8 nucleotides align to TRBD2. J was trimmed by 7 bases and V by 6 bases; bases with no gene match: 10. The CDR3 loop spans 14 amino acids. From germline, CDR1 is MNHEY and CDR2 SMNVEV (reference sequence). The CDR3 DNA sequence: TGTGCCAGCAGCTATAGCGGGACAACGGGGACCCAGTACTTC. As protein: CASSYSGTTGTQYF.

This clone has ten or more counts. The V call is TRBV4-3, the J call TRBJ2-2, with D tentatively TRBD1 (6 bases). Germline V gene lookup returns CDR1 LGHNA and CDR2 YSLEER. The V end was cut by 4 bases, the J end by 6 bases, with 24 bases between. This CDR3 region has 18 residues. In DNA form, the CDR3 reads TGCGCCAGCAGCCTTTTAGGGGGATTATTTCGGGTCCCCGGGGAGCTGTTTTTT. This encodes CASSLLGGLFRVPGELFF.